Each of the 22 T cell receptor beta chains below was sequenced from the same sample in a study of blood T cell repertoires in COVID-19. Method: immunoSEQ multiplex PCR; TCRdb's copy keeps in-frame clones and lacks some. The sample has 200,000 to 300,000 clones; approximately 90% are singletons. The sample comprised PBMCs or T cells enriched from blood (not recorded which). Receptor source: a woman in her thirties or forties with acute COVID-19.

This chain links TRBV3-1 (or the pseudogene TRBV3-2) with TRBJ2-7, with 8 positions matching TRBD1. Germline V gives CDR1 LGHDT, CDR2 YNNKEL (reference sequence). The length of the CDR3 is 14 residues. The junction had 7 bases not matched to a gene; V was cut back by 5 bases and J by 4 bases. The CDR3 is CASSSIRTGYEQYF. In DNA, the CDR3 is TGTGCCAGCAGCTCAATCAGGACAGGGTACGAGCAGTACTTC.

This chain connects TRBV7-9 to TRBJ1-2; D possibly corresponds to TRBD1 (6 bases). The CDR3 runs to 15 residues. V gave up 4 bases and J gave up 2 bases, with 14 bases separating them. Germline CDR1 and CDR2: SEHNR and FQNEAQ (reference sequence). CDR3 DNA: TGTGCCAGCAGCTCCCCTTTGGACAGAAACTATGGCTACACCTTC. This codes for CASSSPLDRNYGYTF.

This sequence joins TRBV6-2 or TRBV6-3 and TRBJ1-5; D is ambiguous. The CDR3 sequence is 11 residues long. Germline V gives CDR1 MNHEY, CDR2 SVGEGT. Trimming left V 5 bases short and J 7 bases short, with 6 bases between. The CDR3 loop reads CASSAGQPQHF. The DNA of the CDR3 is TGTGCCAGCAGTGCGGGACAGCCCCAGCATTTT.

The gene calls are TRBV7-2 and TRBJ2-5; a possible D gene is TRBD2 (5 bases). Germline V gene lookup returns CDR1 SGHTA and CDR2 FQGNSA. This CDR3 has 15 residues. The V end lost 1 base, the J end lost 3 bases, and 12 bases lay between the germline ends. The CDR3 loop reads CASSLVTSGKETQYF. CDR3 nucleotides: TGTGCCAGCAGCTTAGTCACCTCCGGGAAAGAGACCCAGTACTTC.

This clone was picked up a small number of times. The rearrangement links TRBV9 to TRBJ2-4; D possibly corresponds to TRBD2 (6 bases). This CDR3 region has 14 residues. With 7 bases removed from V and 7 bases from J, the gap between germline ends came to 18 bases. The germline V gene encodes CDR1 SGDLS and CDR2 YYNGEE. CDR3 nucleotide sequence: TGTGCCAGCGGTCCCCTGGCGGGGAATAACATTCAGTACTTC. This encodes CASGPLAGNNIQYF.

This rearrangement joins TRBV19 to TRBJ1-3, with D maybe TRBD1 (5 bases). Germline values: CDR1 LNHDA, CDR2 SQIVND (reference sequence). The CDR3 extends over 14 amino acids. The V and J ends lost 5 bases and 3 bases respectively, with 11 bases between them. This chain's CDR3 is CASSGRVVGNTIYF. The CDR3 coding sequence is TGTGCCAGTAGTGGCAGGGTAGTTGGAAACACCATATATTTT.

The DNA for the CDR3 is TGTGCCAGCAGCCCTTTCACAAGGGGAGAGCAGTTCTTC. Translating gives CASSPFTRGEQFF. The chain carries TRBV3-1 (or the pseudogene TRBV3-2) and TRBJ2-1; D perhaps matches TRBD1 (5 bases). V was clipped by 4 bases and J by 10 bases, with 14 bases between them. CDR3 length: 13 residues. Germline V gives CDR1 LGHDT, CDR2 YNNKEL (reference sequence).

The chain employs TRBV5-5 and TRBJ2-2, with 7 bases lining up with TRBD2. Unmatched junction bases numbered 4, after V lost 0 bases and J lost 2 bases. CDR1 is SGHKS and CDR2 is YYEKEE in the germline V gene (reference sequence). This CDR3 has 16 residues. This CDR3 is CASSLDQRGNTGELFF. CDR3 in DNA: TGTGCCAGCAGCTTGGACCAGCGGGGAAACACCGGGGAGCTGTTTTTT. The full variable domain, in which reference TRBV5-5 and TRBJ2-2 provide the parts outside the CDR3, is DAGVTQSPTHLIKTRGQQVTLRCSPISGHKSVSWYQQVLGQGPQFIFQYYEKEERGRGNFPDRFSARQFPNYSSELNVNALLLGDSALYLCASSLDQRGNTGELFFGEGSRLTVL.

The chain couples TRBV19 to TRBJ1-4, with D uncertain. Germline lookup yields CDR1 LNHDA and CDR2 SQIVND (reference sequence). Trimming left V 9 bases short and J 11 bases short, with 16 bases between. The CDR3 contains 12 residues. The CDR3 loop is CASGERTDKLFF. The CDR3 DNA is TGTGCCAGCGGGGAAAGAACGGATAAACTGTTTTTT. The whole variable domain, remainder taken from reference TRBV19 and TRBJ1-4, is DGGITQSPKYLFRKEGQNVTLSCEQNLNHDAMYWYRQDPGQGLRLIYYSQIVNDFQKGDIAEGYSVSREKKESFPLTVTSAQKNPTAFYLCASGERTDKLFFGSGTQLSVL.

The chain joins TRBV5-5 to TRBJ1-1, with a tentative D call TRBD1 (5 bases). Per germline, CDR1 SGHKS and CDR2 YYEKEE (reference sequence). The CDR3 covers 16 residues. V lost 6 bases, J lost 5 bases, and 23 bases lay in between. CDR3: CASTLWPGEVKTEAFF. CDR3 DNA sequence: TGTGCCAGCACCTTATGGCCGGGGGAAGTTAAGACTGAAGCTTTCTTT.

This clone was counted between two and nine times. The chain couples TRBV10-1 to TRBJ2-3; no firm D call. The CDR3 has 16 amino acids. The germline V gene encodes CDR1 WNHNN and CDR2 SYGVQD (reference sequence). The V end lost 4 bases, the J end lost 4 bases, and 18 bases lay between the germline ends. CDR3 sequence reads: CASSVSGLPEPDTQYF. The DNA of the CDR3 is TGCGCCAGCAGTGTATCGGGTTTACCAGAGCCAGATACGCAGTATTTT.

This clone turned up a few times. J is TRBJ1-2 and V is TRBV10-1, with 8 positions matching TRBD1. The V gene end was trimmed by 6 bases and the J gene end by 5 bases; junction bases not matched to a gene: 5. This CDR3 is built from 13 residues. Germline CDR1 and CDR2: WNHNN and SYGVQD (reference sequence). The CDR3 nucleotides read TGCGCCAGCAGCCAGGACAGGGAGTATGGCTACACCTTC. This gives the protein CASSQDREYGYTF.

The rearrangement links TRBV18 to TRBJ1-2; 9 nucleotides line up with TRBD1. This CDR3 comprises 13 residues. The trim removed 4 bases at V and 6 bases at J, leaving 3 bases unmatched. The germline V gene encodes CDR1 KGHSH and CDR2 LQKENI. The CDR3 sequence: CASSLRTGDGYTF. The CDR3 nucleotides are TGTGCCAGCTCACTTAGGACAGGGGATGGCTACACCTTC.

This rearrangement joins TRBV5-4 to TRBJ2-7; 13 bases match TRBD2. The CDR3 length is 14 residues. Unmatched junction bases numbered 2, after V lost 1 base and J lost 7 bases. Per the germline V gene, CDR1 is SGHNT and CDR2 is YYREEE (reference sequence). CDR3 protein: CASSLRGLAGEQYV. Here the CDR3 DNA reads TGTGCCAGCAGCTTGCGGGGACTAGCGGGAGAGCAGTACGTC.

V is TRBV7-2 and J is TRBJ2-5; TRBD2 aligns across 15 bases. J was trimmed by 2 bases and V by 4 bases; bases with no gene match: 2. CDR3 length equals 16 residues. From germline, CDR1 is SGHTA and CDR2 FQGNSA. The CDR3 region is CASSSGLAGGQETQYF. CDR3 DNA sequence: TGTGCCAGCAGCTCAGGACTAGCGGGGGGGCAAGAGACCCAGTACTTC.

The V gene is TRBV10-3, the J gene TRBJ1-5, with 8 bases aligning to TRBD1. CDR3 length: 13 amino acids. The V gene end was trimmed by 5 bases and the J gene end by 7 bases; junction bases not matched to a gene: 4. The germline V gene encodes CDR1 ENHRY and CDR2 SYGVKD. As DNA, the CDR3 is TGTGCCATCAGTAAACAGGGGGTCCAGCCCCAGCATTTT. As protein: CAISKQGVQPQHF.

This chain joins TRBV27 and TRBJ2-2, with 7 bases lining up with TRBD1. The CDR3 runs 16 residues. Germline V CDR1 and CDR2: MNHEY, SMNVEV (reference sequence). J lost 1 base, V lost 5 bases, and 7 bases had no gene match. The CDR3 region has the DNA TGTGCCAGCAGTCTCCGGCGACAGGGGAACACCGGGGAGCTGTTTTTT. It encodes CASSLRRQGNTGELFF.

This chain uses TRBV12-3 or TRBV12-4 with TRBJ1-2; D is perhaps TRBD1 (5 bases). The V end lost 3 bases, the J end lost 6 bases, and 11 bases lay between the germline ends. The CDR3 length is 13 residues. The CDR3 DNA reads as TGTGCCAGCAGTTTTAAGTCAGGGAATGGCTACACCTTC. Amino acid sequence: CASSFKSGNGYTF.

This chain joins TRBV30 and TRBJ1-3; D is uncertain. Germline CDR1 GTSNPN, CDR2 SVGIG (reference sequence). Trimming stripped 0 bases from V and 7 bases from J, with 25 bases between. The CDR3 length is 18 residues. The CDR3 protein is CAWSVTPPFLAGGNTIYF. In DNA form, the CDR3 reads TGTGCCTGGAGTGTAACCCCCCCATTTCTGGCGGGTGGGAACACCATATATTTT.

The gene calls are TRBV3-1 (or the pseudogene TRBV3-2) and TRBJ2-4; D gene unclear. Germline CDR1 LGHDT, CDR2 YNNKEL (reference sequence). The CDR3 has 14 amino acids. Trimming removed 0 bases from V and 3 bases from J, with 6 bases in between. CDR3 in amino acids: CASSQDYNKNIQYF. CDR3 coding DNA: TGTGCCAGCAGCCAAGATTATAACAAAAACATTCAGTACTTC.

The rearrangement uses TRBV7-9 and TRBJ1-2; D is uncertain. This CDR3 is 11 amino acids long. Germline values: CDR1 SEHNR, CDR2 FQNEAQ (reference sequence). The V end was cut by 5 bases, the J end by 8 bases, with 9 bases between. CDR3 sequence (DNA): TGTGCCAGCAGCCTACAGAGCGGCTACACCTTC. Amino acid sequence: CASSLQSGYTF.

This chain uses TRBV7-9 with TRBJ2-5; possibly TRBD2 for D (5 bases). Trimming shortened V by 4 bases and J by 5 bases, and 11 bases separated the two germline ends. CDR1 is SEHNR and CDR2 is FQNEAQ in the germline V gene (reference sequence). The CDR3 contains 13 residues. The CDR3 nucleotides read TGTGCCAGCAGCTCCGAGGGTCGGGAGACCCAGTACTTC. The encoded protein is CASSSEGRETQYF. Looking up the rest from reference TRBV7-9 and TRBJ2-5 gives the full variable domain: DTGVSQNPRHKITKRGQNVTFRCDPISEHNRLYWYRQTLGQGPEFLTYFQNEAQLEKSRLLSDRFSAERPKGSFSTLEIQRTEQGDSAMYLCASSSEGRETQYFGPGTRLLVL.